This note documents a single T cell receptor beta chain sequence. Original analysis: How many nucleated cells were present was estimated from reference gene primer amplification. Sequenced by immunoSEQ multiplex PCR; TCRdb stores in-frame clones only, minus some. That table is the source of V, J and clone size, and D and trimming were worked out from the DNA. The data show roughly 56,000 clones, approximately 86% seen once. The source of the sample is a study of blood T cell repertoires in COVID-19. Per germline, CDR1 MNHNY and CDR2 SVGAGI (reference sequence). Trimming took off 6 bases at V and 4 bases at J, with 13 bases between the two ends. The CDR3 runs 14 residues.

V gene TRBV6-6 combines with J gene TRBJ1-3; tentative D call: TRBD1 (6 bases). Sequencing was done on a sample of peripheral blood. This TCR derives from a human donor in a cohort sampled during active COVID-19. The CDR3 nucleotides read TGTGCCAGCAGAGAACAGGGCCCCGGAAACACCATATATTTT. Translation: CASREQGPGNTIYF.